This T cell receptor beta chain was sequenced in a study of T cells in Graves' hyperthyroidism and ophthalmopathy. PBMCs were collected from an approximately 10 ml volume of fresh peripheral blood. This clonotype was seen many times. No antigen is known for it. Regarding the study as a whole: Ophthalmopathy was model-predicted a median about 6 months pre-onset.

Researchers amplified the TCR beta CDR3 regions from RNA transcripts. When the TCR CDR3 underwent first-round RT-PCR, the HTBI primer set was used. TCRdb analysed the multiplex PCR reads with MiXCR anew, one entry per CDR3 protein. The data hold approximately 300,000 distinct CDR3 sequences, with about 19% observed a single time. The V gene's germline CDR1 is SGHTA and CDR2 FQGNSA. There are 15 residues in the CDR3. The V gene lost 5 bases and the J gene lost 4 bases, with 17 bases spanning the gap. The genes are TRBV7-2 and TRBJ2-5; tentative D call: TRBD1 (6 bases). This clonotype was obtained from a man aged 50-59 years with Graves' ophthalmopathy. Material for sequencing was blood. The chain's CDR3 is CASSPRDKWRETQYF. Here the CDR3 DNA reads TGTGCCAGCAGCCCCCGGGACAAGTGGAGAGAGACCCAGTACTTC.